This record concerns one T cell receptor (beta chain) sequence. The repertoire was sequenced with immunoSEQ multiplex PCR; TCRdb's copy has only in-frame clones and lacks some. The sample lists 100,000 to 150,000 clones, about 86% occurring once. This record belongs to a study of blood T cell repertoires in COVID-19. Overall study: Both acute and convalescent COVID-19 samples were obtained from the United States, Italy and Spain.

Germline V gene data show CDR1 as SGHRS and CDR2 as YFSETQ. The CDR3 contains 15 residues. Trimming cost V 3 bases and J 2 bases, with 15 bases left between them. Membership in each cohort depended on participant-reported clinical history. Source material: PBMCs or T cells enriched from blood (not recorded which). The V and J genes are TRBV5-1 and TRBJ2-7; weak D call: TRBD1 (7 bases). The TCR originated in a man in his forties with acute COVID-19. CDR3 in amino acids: CASSYSGGNPYEQYF. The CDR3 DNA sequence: TGCGCCAGCAGCTATTCAGGGGGGAACCCCTACGAGCAGTACTTC.